These 9 T cell receptor beta chains came from one sample sequenced in a study of cytomegalovirus exposure and HLA in healthy donors. Primers for the PCR totalled 60 Vbeta and 13 Jbeta. The assay was immunoSEQ multiplex PCR, and TCRdb's table has in-frame clones only and misses some. The table shows 75,000 to 90,000 clones, with 79% occurring only once. Material for sequencing was PBMCs. Source of these receptors: a woman aged 40 to 50 in good health and CMV-seropositive.

The chain uses TRBV5-1 and TRBJ1-1, with 9 bases aligning to TRBD1. Germline-derived CDR1 and CDR2 are SGHRS and YFSETQ. With 3 bases clipped from V and 9 bases from J, the junction kept 15 bases outside the gene matches. This CDR3 has 16 amino acids. The CDR3 spells CASSSLLIKTGGQAFF. CDR3 in DNA: TGCGCCAGCAGCTCGCTGCTTATTAAGACAGGGGGACAAGCTTTCTTT.

The chain combines TRBV7-6 with TRBJ1-3; no firm D call. V lost 1 base to trimming and J lost 0 bases, with 10 bases between them. Germline V gives CDR1 SGHVS, CDR2 FNYEAQ. This CDR3 contains 16 residues. The DNA of the CDR3 is TGTGCCAGCAGCTTAGGTCCAGGCCTCTCTGGAAACACCATATATTTT. This translates into CASSLGPGLSGNTIYF. The entire variable domain, with the rest obtained from reference TRBV7-6 and TRBJ1-3, is as follows: GAGVSQSPRYKVTKRGQDVALRCDPISGHVSLYWYRQALGQGPEFLTYFNYEAQQDKSGLPNDRFSAERPEGSISTLTIQRTEQRDSAMYRCASSLGPGLSGNTIYFGEGSWLTVV.

The chain uses TRBV28 and TRBJ1-5; 9 positions match TRBD1. The germline gives CDR1 MDHEN, CDR2 SYDVKM. V lost 5 bases and J lost 6; bases outside the gene matches: 8. The length of the CDR3 is 15 residues. CDR3 sequence (DNA): TGTGCCAGCAGTCTGGGACAGGGCGTAGGTCAGCCCCAGCATTTT. The encoded protein is CASSLGQGVGQPQHF.

The chain couples TRBV6-1 to TRBJ1-5; D is uncertain. Trimming shortened V by 2 bases and J by 1 base, and 9 bases separated the two germline ends. This CDR3 has 15 residues. The germline V gene has CDR1 MNHNS and CDR2 SASEGT. The CDR3 spells CASSERGMSNQPQHF. As DNA, the CDR3 is TGTGCCAGCAGTGAACGCGGGATGAGCAATCAGCCCCAGCATTTT.

This clone was detected only a few times. The chain carries TRBV18 and TRBJ1-4; no reliable D call. Germline V gene sequence: CDR1 KGHSH, CDR2 LQKENI. Trimming removed 5 bases at V and 0 bases at J, with 7 bases between. The CDR3 is 14 residues long. Here the CDR3 reads CASSMGATNEKLFF. The DNA for the CDR3 is TGTGCCAGCTCAATGGGCGCAACTAATGAAAAACTGTTTTTT.

The V and J genes are TRBV5-4 and TRBJ1-1; D not resolved. The CDR3 is made up of 16 amino acids. Deletions cut 4 bases from V and 4 bases from J, with 20 bases between. Germline CDR1 reads SGHNT; CDR2 reads YYREEE (reference sequence). The CDR3 bases are TGTGCCAGCAGCCAGGAACCCCTCCCCATCCCCACTGAAGCTTTCTTT. This encodes CASSQEPLPIPTEAFF.

This clone occurred a few times. V is TRBV7-8 and J is TRBJ2-1, with TRBD2 matching 7 bases. The CDR3 loop spans 15 amino acids. V trimming: 4 bases; J trimming: 8 bases; junction bases outside the gene matches: 11. The germline gives CDR1 SGHVS, CDR2 FQNEAQ. The CDR3 loop reads CASSSGGSFTYEQFF. The CDR3 DNA reads as TGTGCCAGCAGCTCGGGCGGGAGTTTTACCTATGAGCAGTTCTTC.

V gene TRBV11-1 combines with J gene TRBJ2-2; D might be TRBD1 (6 bases). Germline values: CDR1 SGHAT, CDR2 FQDESV (reference sequence). The CDR3 extends over 15 amino acids. The V end lost 4 bases, the J end lost 6 bases, and 15 bases lay between the germline ends. In DNA, the CDR3 is TGTGCCAGCAGCTGGTCCCCGAGGACAGCCGGGGAGCTGTTTTTT. It encodes CASSWSPRTAGELFF.

The V call is TRBV6-1, the J call TRBJ1-5; tentatively, D is TRBD1 (5 bases). In germline, CDR1 is MNHNS, CDR2 SASEGT. The CDR3 is 15 amino acids. Trimming took off 5 bases at V and 2 bases at J, with 13 bases between the two ends. CDR3 residues: CASSSGPRGNQPQHF. CDR3 coding DNA: TGTGCCAGCAGTTCAGGGCCTAGGGGCAATCAGCCCCAGCATTTT.